The 32 T cell receptor beta chains presented below share a single source sample, sequenced in a study of control samples from healthy donors and cancer patients. The protocol was immunoSEQ multiplex PCR, while the TCRdb copy is restricted to in-frame clones and leaves out a portion. The data contain tens of thousands of clones, roughly 88% of them singletons. Sequencing was carried out using blood. The receptors stem from a woman aged 50 to 60 in good health.

The chain employs TRBV2 and TRBJ1-5; D not certain. This CDR3 has 15 amino acids. Germline-derived CDR1 and CDR2 are SNHLY and FYNNEI. V was trimmed by 4 bases and J by 0 bases, leaving 10 bases between them. The CDR3 DNA sequence: TGTGCCAGCAGTGTTTCGGCCAGTAGCAATCAGCCCCAGCATTTT. As protein: CASSVSASSNQPQHF. Drawing the rest from reference TRBV2 and TRBJ1-5, the complete variable domain is EPEVTQTPSHQVTQMGQEVILRCVPISNHLYFYWYRQILGQKVEFLVSFYNNEISEKSEIFDDQFSVERPDGSNFTLKIRSTKLEDSAMYFCASSVSASSNQPQHFGDGTRLSIL.

The chain employs TRBV10-2 and TRBJ2-3; TRBD1 matches at 7 bases. The V segment lost 3 bases and the J segment 3 bases; nucleotides outside the gene matches: 9. The length of the CDR3 is 16 residues. Germline CDR1 WSHSY, CDR2 SAAADI. The CDR3 loop reads CASSEAKGGLTDTQYF. The CDR3 coding sequence is TGCGCCAGCAGTGAAGCCAAAGGGGGCTTAACAGATACGCAGTATTTT.

The chain recombines TRBV4-1 with TRBJ2-2; D gene ambiguous. The CDR3 totals 16 residues. In germline, CDR1 is MGHRA, CDR2 YSYEKL. Trimming took off 4 bases at V and 0 bases at J, with 12 bases between the two ends. CDR3 DNA: TGCGCCAGCAGCCTGTGGACGAATACGAACACCGGGGAGCTGTTTTTT. Translation: CASSLWTNTNTGELFF.

This chain uses TRBV10-3 with TRBJ2-2, with 7 bases matching TRBD2. CDR1 and CDR2 from the germline V gene are ENHRY and SYGVKD. This CDR3 has 15 residues. J was trimmed by 6 bases and V by 8 bases; bases with no gene match: 12. The CDR3 here is CAIRTGLDDSGELFF. CDR3 coding DNA: TGTGCCATCCGTACTGGACTAGATGATTCCGGGGAGCTGTTTTTT.

On this clone: Lacking the conserved final phenylalanine or tryptophan, this CDR3 likely reflects a read error. The genes are TRBV12-3 or TRBV12-4 and TRBJ1-2; D uncertain. The V end was cut by 5 bases, the J end by 8 bases, with 15 bases between. The CDR3 contains 13 residues. Here the CDR3 DNA reads TGTGCCAGCAGTCCAGAGGACGGCCTCGGCTACACCCTC. Protein: CASSPEDGLGYTL.

This clone was seen many times. The CDR3 spells CASSQGIHTEAFF. The CDR3 region has the DNA TGTGCCAGTAGCCAGGGAATCCACACTGAAGCTTTCTTT. The V call is TRBV19, the J call TRBJ1-1, with D tentatively TRBD1 (5 bases). CDR1 and CDR2 from the germline V gene are LNHDA and SQIVND (reference sequence). This CDR3 is built from 13 residues. V was clipped by 6 bases and J by 3 bases, with 11 bases between them. The variable domain in full, completed from reference TRBV19 and TRBJ1-1, reads DGGITQSPKYLFRKEGQNVTLSCEQNLNHDAMYWYRQDPGQGLRLIYYSQIVNDFQKGDIAEGYSVSREKKESFPLTVTSAQKNPTAFYLCASSQGIHTEAFFGQGTRLTVV.

The V gene is TRBV18, the J gene TRBJ1-5; 9 nucleotides align to TRBD1. Trimming at V came to 4 bases and at J to 6 bases, leaving 1 base not matched to a gene. This CDR3 is built from 13 residues. In germline, CDR1 is KGHSH, CDR2 LQKENI. In DNA, the CDR3 is TGTGCCAGCTCACGGGACAGGGCTCAGCCCCAGCATTTT. Amino acids: CASSRDRAQPQHF. Complete variable domain (other parts from reference TRBV18 and TRBJ1-5): NAGVMQNPRHLVRRRGQEARLRCSPMKGHSHVYWYRQLPEEGLKFMVYLQKENIIDESGMPKERFSAEFPKEGPSILRIQQVVRGDSAAYFCASSRDRAQPQHFGDGTRLSIL.

V usage is TRBV19 and J usage is TRBJ1-3; tentatively, D is TRBD1 (5 bases). Germline V lookup: CDR1 LNHDA, CDR2 SQIVND (reference sequence). V lost 5 bases, J lost 2 bases, and 13 bases lay in between. CDR3 size: 15 residues. CDR3 DNA sequence: TGTGCCAGTAGTTCCCAGGGTTTTCCTGGAAACACCATATATTTT. Translating it yields CASSSQGFPGNTIYF. The full variable domain, its missing parts supplied by reference TRBV19 and TRBJ1-3, is DGGITQSPKYLFRKEGQNVTLSCEQNLNHDAMYWYRQDPGQGLRLIYYSQIVNDFQKGDIAEGYSVSREKKESFPLTVTSAQKNPTAFYLCASSSQGFPGNTIYFGEGSWLTVV.

The chain carries TRBV19 and TRBJ2-2; the D gene is possibly TRBD1 (6 bases). Germline V lookup: CDR1 LNHDA, CDR2 SQIVND (reference sequence). The V end was cut by 7 bases, the J end by 6 bases, with 15 bases between. The CDR3 spans 14 residues. The CDR3 protein is CASTKLGAPGELFF. The CDR3 nucleotides read TGTGCCAGTACCAAACTGGGGGCCCCCGGGGAGCTGTTTTTT.

The V gene is TRBV11-2, the J gene TRBJ2-7; perhaps TRBD1 as D (8 bases). Trimming left V 1 base short and J 5 bases short, with 18 bases between. CDR3 length: 16 residues. CDR1 and CDR2 (germline): SGHAT, FQNNGV. The CDR3: CASSLGIQGGADEQYF. Here the CDR3 DNA reads TGTGCCAGCAGCTTAGGGATACAGGGGGGGGCGGACGAGCAGTACTTC.

The rearrangement uses TRBV2 and TRBJ1-1; a possible D gene is TRBD1 (6 bases). The CDR3 consists of 12 residues. From germline, CDR1 is SNHLY and CDR2 FYNNEI. V lost 9 bases, J lost 3 bases, and 11 bases lay in between. CDR3 protein: CASKGGHTEAFF. The CDR3 DNA reads as TGTGCCAGTAAAGGGGGACACACTGAAGCTTTCTTT.

This clone has only one observation. The V call is TRBV6-5, the J call TRBJ1-5; no clear D. Germline V gene data show CDR1 as MNHEY and CDR2 as SVGAGI. V was trimmed by 6 bases and J by 0 bases, leaving 9 bases between them. The CDR3 covers 14 residues. CDR3 sequence reads: CASSSRYSNQPQHF. The CDR3 DNA follows: TGTGCCAGCAGCTCCAGGTATAGCAATCAGCCCCAGCATTTT.

The chain employs TRBV12-3 or TRBV12-4 and TRBJ2-1; D is ambiguous. The ends were cut back, 6 bases at V and 7 bases at J, with 7 bases in the middle. This CDR3 region has 11 residues. The CDR3 protein is CASSDRNEQFF. CDR3 nucleotide sequence: TGTGCCAGCAGCGACCGAAATGAGCAGTTCTTC.

This chain connects TRBV2 to TRBJ2-2, with 8 bases that match TRBD1. This CDR3 is 14 amino acids long. The germline gives CDR1 SNHLY, CDR2 FYNNEI. V lost 6 bases to trimming and J lost 6 bases; unmatched junction nucleotides: 6. Here the CDR3 reads CASRDPTGAGELFF. The CDR3 region has the DNA TGTGCCAGCAGGGATCCGACAGGGGCCGGGGAGCTGTTTTTT.

The chain carries TRBV18 and TRBJ2-1; 10 bases are a match to TRBD2. With V trimmed by 5 bases and J by 2 bases, 3 bases remained unmatched. CDR3 size: 15 residues. Germline V gives CDR1 KGHSH, CDR2 LQKENI. The CDR3 DNA is TGTGCCAGCTCAGGAAGCGGGGGGGCCTACAATGAGCAGTTCTTC. Encoded protein: CASSGSGGAYNEQFF.

This clone was counted once. The chain joins TRBV9 to TRBJ2-7; 7 bases are a match to TRBD1. V shed 2 bases and J 4 bases; nucleotides not matched to a gene: 9. This CDR3 has 15 amino acids. Germline CDR1 reads SGDLS; CDR2 reads YYNGEE. CDR3: CASSVSTGTNYEQYF. The DNA of the CDR3 is TGTGCCAGCAGCGTGTCGACAGGGACCAATTACGAGCAGTACTTC.

This chain joins TRBV5-5 and TRBJ1-1, with a possible D match to TRBD1 (5 bases). With 0 bases removed from V and 11 bases from J, the gap between germline ends came to 11 bases. Germline CDR1 reads SGHKS; CDR2 reads YYEKEE (reference sequence). This CDR3 has 12 amino acids. Here the CDR3 DNA reads TGTGCCAGCAGCTTGGAGGCAGGGTCGGCTTTCTTT. Protein product: CASSLEAGSAFF.

V and J are TRBV18 and TRBJ2-3; 13 bases are shared with TRBD2. Germline lookup yields CDR1 KGHSH and CDR2 LQKENI. The CDR3 has 18 amino acids. V shed 4 bases, J shed 3 bases, and the junction held 10 bases outside the gene matches. The CDR3 protein is CASSLLTSGGTGTDTQYF. Written as DNA, the CDR3 is TGTGCCAGCTCACTTTTGACTAGCGGGGGGACCGGAACAGATACGCAGTATTTT.

The rearrangement joins TRBV19 to TRBJ1-1; D remains unclear. Trimming shortened V by 6 bases and J by 5 bases, and 7 bases separated the two germline ends. The germline V gene has CDR1 LNHDA and CDR2 SQIVND (reference sequence). CDR3 length: 11 amino acids. The CDR3 loop is CASRSGTEAFF. The CDR3 DNA follows: TGTGCCAGTAGGTCCGGGACTGAAGCTTTCTTT.

Only a few counts were recorded for this clone. This chain links TRBV5-6 with TRBJ1-2; 7 bases agree with TRBD1. CDR1 is SGHDT, CDR2 YYEEEE, per germline. The CDR3 sequence is 14 residues long. V was pared by 7 bases and J by 3 bases, with 9 bases of the junction left unmatched. The CDR3: CASRPGGLDYGYTF. The CDR3 DNA reads as TGTGCCAGCCGACCAGGGGGATTGGACTATGGCTACACCTTC. The variable domain in full, with the rest retrieved from reference TRBV5-6 and TRBJ1-2, is DAGVTQSPTHLIKTRGQQVTLRCSPKSGHDTVSWYQQALGQGPQFIFQYYEEEERQRGNFPDRFSGHQFPNYSSELNVNALLLGDSALYLCASRPGGLDYGYTFGSGTRLTVV.

This clone was observed a few times. CDR3 sequence: CASSLASRAGTGELFF. For the CDR3, the DNA is TGTGCCAGCAGCTTGGCGTCAAGGGCCGGGACCGGGGAGCTGTTTTTT. J is TRBJ2-2 and V is TRBV5-4; the D is unclear. Trimming removed 0 bases at V and 5 bases at J, with 14 bases between. The CDR3 loop spans 16 amino acids. Per the germline V gene, CDR1 is SGHNT and CDR2 is YYREEE (reference sequence). Full variable domain (rest looked up from reference TRBV5-4 and TRBJ2-2): ETGVTQSPTHLIKTRGQQVTLRCSSQSGHNTVSWYQQALGQGPQFIFQYYREEENGRGNFPPRFSGLQFPNYSSELNVNALELDDSALYLCASSLASRAGTGELFFGEGSRLTVL.

This rearrangement joins TRBV29-1 to TRBJ1-2, with a tentative D call TRBD1 (6 bases). Per germline, CDR1 SQVTM and CDR2 ANQGSEA. The V end was cut by 0 bases, the J end by 8 bases, with 13 bases between. The CDR3 contains 13 residues. CDR3 DNA: TGCAGCGTTGAAGATCACAGGGTGGGAGGCTACACCTTC. Translating gives CSVEDHRVGGYTF.

This clone showed up just once. The V gene is TRBV19, the J gene TRBJ1-2; D is perhaps TRBD1 (6 bases). CDR3 size: 11 residues. Germline lookup yields CDR1 LNHDA and CDR2 SQIVND (reference sequence). V was pared by 3 bases and J by 7 bases, with 6 bases between. The CDR3 region has the DNA TGTGCCAGTAGTATCAGGGGTGGCTACACCTTC. The encoded protein is CASSIRGGYTF.

The CDR3 reads CASSPLPYEQYF. The CDR3 DNA reads TGTGCCAGCAGTCCCCTCCCCTACGAGCAGTACTTC. The chain employs TRBV12-3 or TRBV12-4 and TRBJ2-7; D call uncertain. With 5 bases removed from V and 2 bases from J, the gap between germline ends came to 7 bases. The CDR3 is 12 amino acids.

This chain uses TRBV6-1 with TRBJ1-1; no firm D call. CDR1 is MNHNS and CDR2 is SASEGT in the germline V gene. The germline V and J ends were trimmed by 1 base and 2 bases, with 11 bases remaining between them. The length of the CDR3 is 15 residues. CDR3 sequence (DNA): TGTGCCAGCAGTGAAGATCCCGGGGTAAACACTGAAGCTTTCTTT. This encodes CASSEDPGVNTEAFF.

This clone occurred once. This chain uses TRBV19 with TRBJ2-3, with D unresolved. V was clipped by 5 bases and J by 2 bases, with 11 bases between them. In germline, CDR1 is LNHDA, CDR2 SQIVND (reference sequence). There are 14 residues in the CDR3. This CDR3 is CASSDGHSTDTQYF. DNA of the CDR3: TGTGCCAGTAGTGACGGGCATTCCACAGATACGCAGTATTTT.

The chain carries TRBV20-1 and TRBJ1-4; D not resolved. The germline gives CDR1 DFQATT, CDR2 SNEGSKA (reference sequence). The V and J ends lost 6 bases and 3 bases respectively, with 5 bases between them. CDR3 length: 11 amino acids. CDR3 residues: CSAKANEKLFF. The CDR3 bases are TGCAGTGCCAAGGCTAATGAAAAACTGTTTTTT.

The chain combines TRBV19 with TRBJ1-3; tentatively, D is TRBD1 (6 bases). From germline, CDR1 is LNHDA and CDR2 SQIVND (reference sequence). The V gene lost 1 base and the J gene lost 2 bases, with 12 bases spanning the gap. CDR3 length: 16 residues. The CDR3 sequence is CASSIGGASPGNTIYF. For the CDR3, the DNA is TGTGCCAGTAGTATAGGGGGGGCAAGCCCTGGAAACACCATATATTTT.

This chain connects TRBV2 to TRBJ2-7; 9 bases are a match to TRBD2. The germline V gene encodes CDR1 SNHLY and CDR2 FYNNEI. V was pared by 10 bases and J by 5 bases, with 15 bases of the junction left unmatched. The CDR3 is 15 amino acids. The chain's CDR3 is CATRAGSGGLHEQYF. The DNA of the CDR3 is TGTGCCACTAGAGCGGGTAGCGGGGGTTTGCACGAGCAGTACTTC.

This chain connects TRBV11-3 to TRBJ2-2; 10 bases map to TRBD1. This CDR3 is built from 17 residues. From germline, CDR1 is SGHNT and CDR2 YENEEA. Trimming cost V 3 bases and J 2 bases; bases outside gene matches: 6. In DNA, the CDR3 is TGTGCCAGCAGCTTCCTAGGGACAGGGGATAACACCGGGGAGCTGTTTTTT. Translated: CASSFLGTGDNTGELFF. Together with reference TRBV11-3 and TRBJ2-2, the CDR3 gives the full variable domain: EAGVVQSPRYKIIEKKQPVAFWCNPISGHNTLYWYLQNLGQGPELLIRYENEEAVDDSQLPKDRFSAERLKGVDSTLKIQPAELGDSAVYLCASSFLGTGDNTGELFFGEGSRLTVL.

Concerning this clone: The sample has other DNA sequences that encode this CDR3 too. J is TRBJ2-2 and V is TRBV5-6; D remains ambiguous. CDR1 and CDR2 (germline): SGHDT, YYEEEE. The V end lost 4 bases, the J end lost 2 bases, and 9 bases lay between the germline ends. The CDR3 totals 14 residues. CDR3 sequence: CASSVTRNTGELFF. The CDR3 nucleotides read TGTGCCAGCAGCGTTACGAGAAACACCGGGGAGCTGTTTTTT.

The chain recombines TRBV11-3 with TRBJ2-6; D gene uncertain. Germline values: CDR1 SGHNT, CDR2 YENEEA. The V and J ends lost 4 bases and 3 bases respectively, with 10 bases between them. The CDR3 length is 15 residues. The CDR3: CASSSGGVGANVLTF. DNA of the CDR3: TGTGCCAGCAGCTCCGGCGGTGTTGGGGCCAACGTCCTGACTTTC.